The present entry profiles one T cell receptor (beta chain) with its context. No antigen is known for it. This sample is part of a study of T cells in localized non-small cell lung cancer. The CDR3 contains 13 residues. V gave up 8 bases and J gave up 7 bases, with 17 bases separating them. Germline values: CDR1 MNHEY, CDR2 SVGAGI. Broader study findings: There was higher T cell clonality in uninvolved adjacent lung than in tumor, and it was highest there. Elevated circulating T cell density in blood was associated with longer overall survival. The tumor had only one region sequenced, so heterogeneity remains possible. Adjacent lung held a median around 60 of the top 100 tumor clones.

The method was immunoSEQ multiplex PCR; TCRdb's version includes in-frame clones alone and lacks a portion of them. The sample yields around 20,000 clones, about 89% seen once. The specimen comprised peripheral blood, sampled before any cancer treatment. The TCR sequence derives from a man aged 35 to 70 with stage I lung adenocarcinoma. The rearrangement uses TRBV6-5 and TRBJ1-1, with TRBD1 as a possible D gene (5 bases). The CDR3: CASWHRISLEAFF. The CDR3 coding sequence is TGTGCCAGCTGGCACAGGATATCCCTTGAAGCTTTCTTT.